One and the same sample provided the 26 T cell receptor beta chains below, sequenced in a study of T cell responses to AZD1222 COVID-19 vaccine (dated by TCRdb to the early 2020s). The time point label, read with the paper, signifies: baseline before first vaccination. The receptor library was made with the immunoSEQ multiplex PCR assay. The table was pulled from immuneACCESS by TCRdb, which kept in-frame rearrangements only. Such tables lose some clones; where checked, under half of the loss comes from unresolved V genes, and the rest has no known cause. The sample has around 150,000 clones on record, 80% to 95% of them singletons. About 2.5% of the sample lies in the top ten. The specimen comprised peripheral blood, sampled on day 0 of AZD1222 vaccination. Receptors originate from an adult in good health.

The chain joins TRBV30 to TRBJ1-5; the D gene is possibly TRBD1 (6 bases). The V end lost 0 bases, the J end lost 11 bases, and 20 bases lay between the germline ends. This CDR3 has 15 residues. Germline CDR1 is GTSNPN and CDR2 is SVGIG (reference sequence). CDR3 amino acids: CAWSVRGTIPGAQHF. The CDR3 nucleotides read TGTGCCTGGAGTGTACGCGGGACTATCCCAGGGGCCCAGCATTTT.

This chain links TRBV3-1 (or the pseudogene TRBV3-2) with TRBJ2-1, with 8 positions matching TRBD2. V shed 5 bases and J 2 bases; nucleotides not matched to a gene: 11. Germline values: CDR1 LGHDT, CDR2 YNNKEL (reference sequence). The CDR3 loop spans 17 amino acids. The CDR3: CASSTNIGGGPYNEQFF. For the CDR3, the DNA is TGTGCCAGCAGCACGAATATCGGGGGGGGCCCCTACAATGAGCAGTTCTTC.

The chain is built from TRBV5-1 and TRBJ2-7; 8 positions match TRBD2. The CDR3 is 15 residues long. V was pared by 2 bases and J by 2 bases, with 6 bases of the junction left unmatched. CDR1 is SGHRS, CDR2 YFSETQ, per germline. Here the CDR3 DNA reads TGCGCCAGCAGCTTAGATAGCGGGGTCCCCTACGAGCAGTACTTC. Encoded protein: CASSLDSGVPYEQYF.

The chain joins TRBV18 to TRBJ1-2; TRBD1 agrees at 7 bases. The CDR3 is 13 amino acids. CDR1 and CDR2 from the germline V gene are KGHSH and LQKENI. With 4 bases clipped from V and 3 bases from J, the junction kept 2 bases outside the gene matches. DNA for the CDR3: TGTGCCAGCTCACTCGACAGGGACTATGGCTACACCTTC. Protein sequence: CASSLDRDYGYTF.

Details on this clone: Compared with germline, one end of the junction differs, possibly owing to a read error. This chain links TRBV6-5 with TRBJ1-1; D remains ambiguous. Germline V gene data show CDR1 as MNHEY and CDR2 as SVGAGI. This CDR3 has 15 residues. The CDR3: CASSYWTRLNTEAFF. In nucleotides, the CDR3 is TGTGCCAGCAGCTACTGGACGAGGTTGAACACTGAAGCTTTCTTT.

The count of this clone is one. The chain carries TRBV3-1 (or the pseudogene TRBV3-2) and TRBJ1-6; 7 nucleotides match TRBD1. J gave up 7 bases and V 2 bases, and 2 bases lay outside the gene matches. In germline, CDR1 is LGHDT, CDR2 YNNKEL (reference sequence). This CDR3 has 14 amino acids. The CDR3 DNA sequence: TGTGCCAGCAGCCAAATACAGGGGAATTCACCCCTCCACTTT. This sequence encodes CASSQIQGNSPLHF.

This clone was observed a single time. The J gene is TRBJ1-6, the V gene TRBV27; weak D call: TRBD1 (5 bases). This CDR3 comprises 15 residues. The V gene's germline CDR1 is MNHEY and CDR2 SMNVEV (reference sequence). The V end lost 0 bases, the J end lost 4 bases, and 7 bases lay between the germline ends. The CDR3 spells CASSLSTAYNSPLHF. The DNA of the CDR3 is TGTGCCAGCAGTTTATCGACAGCTTATAATTCACCCCTCCACTTT.

The gene calls are TRBV19 and TRBJ2-7; a possible D gene is TRBD1 (5 bases). Trimming left V 6 bases short and J 8 bases short, with 26 bases between. The V gene's germline CDR1 is LNHDA and CDR2 SQIVND (reference sequence). The CDR3 is 16 amino acids. The CDR3 protein is CASRDPGHPGPGKQYF. As DNA, the CDR3 is TGTGCCAGTAGGGACCCTGGACACCCCGGTCCGGGTAAGCAGTACTTC.

The table lists this clone with a count of one. V and J are TRBV19 and TRBJ2-1; TRBD2 agrees at 10 bases. Germline loops: CDR1 LNHDA, CDR2 SQIVND (reference sequence). The CDR3 loop spans 15 amino acids. V trimming: 3 bases; J trimming: 3 bases; junction bases outside the gene matches: 2. The CDR3 here is CASSISGGSYNEQFF. In DNA form, the CDR3 reads TGTGCCAGTAGTATTAGCGGGGGGAGCTACAATGAGCAGTTCTTC.

DNA for the CDR3: TGTGCCAGCAGCCCCAAACTAGGTGTCATCGCCGGGGAGCTGTTTTTT. This gives the protein CASSPKLGVIAGELFF. The rearrangement joins TRBV16 to TRBJ2-2, with D maybe TRBD2 (5 bases). CDR3 length: 16 amino acids. The V and J ends lost 4 bases and 6 bases respectively, with 18 bases between them. The germline V gene encodes CDR1 KGHSY and CDR2 FQNENV.

The chain carries TRBV7-8 and TRBJ2-6; TRBD1 matches 8 bases. Germline V gene lookup returns CDR1 SGHVS and CDR2 FQNEAQ. This CDR3 comprises 19 residues. Losses at the gene ends were 1 base for V and 2 bases for J; bases not matched to a gene: 10. The CDR3 DNA sequence: TGTGCCAGCAGCTTAGGCTGGAGACAGGGGAGAACTGGGGCCAACGTCCTGACTTTC. Its translation is CASSLGWRQGRTGANVLTF.

This chain joins TRBV7-9 and TRBJ1-3; D gene unclear. The V and J ends lost 5 bases and 8 bases respectively, with 16 bases between them. From germline, CDR1 is SEHNR and CDR2 FQNEAQ (reference sequence). The CDR3 totals 14 residues. CDR3 in amino acids: CASSHSRVGDTIYF. The DNA for the CDR3 is TGTGCCAGCAGCCATAGCCGGGTTGGGGACACCATATATTTT.

This chain links TRBV5-1 with TRBJ2-7, with 15 bases fitting TRBD2. This CDR3 contains 14 residues. Germline assignment: CDR1 SGHRS and CDR2 YFSETQ. Trimming at V came to 3 bases and at J to 7 bases, leaving 2 bases not matched to a gene. CDR3 region: CASSWGLAGGEQYF. CDR3 DNA sequence: TGCGCCAGCAGCTGGGGACTAGCGGGAGGTGAGCAGTACTTC. Full variable domain (remainder filled in from reference TRBV5-1 and TRBJ2-7): KAGVTQTPRYLIKTRGQQVTLSCSPISGHRSVSWYQQTPGQGLQFLFEYFSETQRNKGNFPGRFSGRQFSNSRSEMNVSTLELGDSALYLCASSWGLAGGEQYFGPGTRLTVT.

This CDR3 is CASSLELAGTYTGELFF. The CDR3 DNA reads TGTGCCAGCAGCTTGGAACTAGCGGGAACCTACACCGGGGAGCTGTTTTTT. V usage is TRBV7-9 and J usage is TRBJ2-2; 10 bases map to TRBD2. V lost 3 bases and J lost 3; bases outside the gene matches: 7. Germline V gives CDR1 SEHNR, CDR2 FQNEAQ (reference sequence). The CDR3 runs 17 residues.

V is TRBV7-2 and J is TRBJ1-5; no clear D gene. Germline CDR1 and CDR2: SGHTA and FQGNSA. Trimming took 6 bases from V and 0 from J, leaving 15 bases between them. The length of the CDR3 is 16 residues. For the CDR3, the DNA is TGTGCCAGCAGACCGGGCCGGGTCTATAGCAATCAGCCCCAGCATTTT. It codes for CASRPGRVYSNQPQHF.

V is TRBV19 and J is TRBJ1-1; D remains ambiguous. V was pared by 0 bases and J by 2 bases, with 4 bases between. This CDR3 spans 13 amino acids. In germline, CDR1 is LNHDA, CDR2 SQIVND (reference sequence). CDR3 DNA sequence: TGTGCCAGTAGTATAGAGGGTAACACTGAAGCTTTCTTT. It encodes CASSIEGNTEAFF.

This rearrangement joins TRBV7-6 to TRBJ1-5, with D uncertain. The CDR3 contains 16 residues. V was clipped by 2 bases and J by 1 base, with 12 bases between them. Germline assignment: CDR1 SGHVS and CDR2 FNYEAQ. The CDR3 region is CASSLRVWSSNQPQHF. As DNA, the CDR3 is TGTGCCAGCAGCTTAAGGGTTTGGTCGAGCAATCAGCCCCAGCATTTT.

This chain connects TRBV5-4 to TRBJ2-2; D call uncertain. V shed 4 bases and J shed 6 bases, with 10 bases lying between them. This CDR3 spans 13 amino acids. Germline V gene data show CDR1 as SGHNT and CDR2 as YYREEE (reference sequence). This chain's CDR3 is CASSQKGAGELFF. For the CDR3, the DNA is TGTGCCAGCAGCCAGAAAGGTGCCGGGGAGCTGTTTTTT.

The J gene is TRBJ1-5, the V gene TRBV25-1; D call uncertain. The CDR3 sequence is 15 residues long. Germline V gene lookup returns CDR1 MGHDK and CDR2 SYGVNS. V lost 3 bases and J lost 9, with 18 bases in between. CDR3 sequence reads: CASSEDGLSSRPQHF. CDR3 bases: TGTGCCAGCAGTGAGGATGGACTGTCCTCCAGGCCCCAGCATTTT.

J is TRBJ1-5 and V is TRBV11-2, with D possibly matching TRBD1 (6 bases). The germline V and J ends were trimmed by 5 bases and 0 bases, with 14 bases remaining between them. The CDR3 loop spans 16 amino acids. The germline CDR1 and CDR2 sequences are SGHAT and FQNNGV. CDR3 nucleotides: TGTGCCAGCAGCCCGTTAGGGGGGTATAGCAATCAGCCCCAGCATTTT. It translates to CASSPLGGYSNQPQHF.

This chain uses TRBV27 with TRBJ1-6; possible D gene TRBD1, 6 bases. CDR3 length equals 12 residues. The germline gives CDR1 MNHEY, CDR2 SMNVEV (reference sequence). V was pared by 0 bases and J by 14 bases, with 8 bases between. In DNA, the CDR3 is TGTGCCAGCAGTTTATCGAGGGGGACCCTCCACTTT. This gives the protein CASSLSRGTLHF.

The V call is TRBV7-9, the J call TRBJ2-5, with no clear D. Trimming took 4 bases from V and 5 from J, leaving 8 bases between them. This CDR3 is 12 amino acids long. Germline V CDR1 and CDR2: SEHNR, FQNEAQ (reference sequence). CDR3 amino acids: CASSSLQETQYF. The CDR3 DNA reads as TGTGCCAGCAGCTCTCTCCAGGAGACCCAGTACTTC.

CDR3 amino acids: CASSLEGTGGEDTQYF. DNA for the CDR3: TGTGCCAGCAGCTTGGAAGGGACAGGGGGCGAAGATACGCAGTATTTT. V usage is TRBV5-5 and J usage is TRBJ2-3, with TRBD1 matching 12 bases. Germline V gives CDR1 SGHKS, CDR2 YYEKEE (reference sequence). V was pared by 0 bases and J by 5 bases, with 4 bases of the junction left unmatched. This CDR3 has 16 amino acids.

This rearrangement joins TRBV7-2 to TRBJ2-2; 8 bases map to TRBD2. This CDR3 is built from 14 residues. V lost 2 bases and J lost 4; bases outside the gene matches: 0. Per the germline V gene, CDR1 is SGHTA and CDR2 is FQGNSA. This CDR3 is CASSLLAGTGELFF. DNA for the CDR3: TGTGCCAGCAGCTTACTAGCGGGCACCGGGGAGCTGTTTTTT.

The CDR3 DNA reads as TGTGCCAGCAGTAGCCAGGGGGGATATGAGCAGTTCTTC. Amino acid sequence: CASSSQGGYEQFF. The J gene is TRBJ2-1, the V gene TRBV7-3; TRBD1 might be the D (7 bases). This CDR3 has 13 residues. Deletions cut 6 bases from V and 8 bases from J, with 14 bases between. Germline CDR1 reads SGHTA; CDR2 reads FQGTGA.

This rearrangement joins TRBV30 to TRBJ1-1; D remains ambiguous. This CDR3 region has 13 residues. The germline CDR1 and CDR2 sequences are GTSNPN and SVGIG (reference sequence). The V end lost 2 bases, the J end lost 0 bases, and 7 bases lay between the germline ends. Here the CDR3 DNA reads TGTGCCTGGAGTCGGGGTTTGAACACTGAAGCTTTCTTT. Translated: CAWSRGLNTEAFF.